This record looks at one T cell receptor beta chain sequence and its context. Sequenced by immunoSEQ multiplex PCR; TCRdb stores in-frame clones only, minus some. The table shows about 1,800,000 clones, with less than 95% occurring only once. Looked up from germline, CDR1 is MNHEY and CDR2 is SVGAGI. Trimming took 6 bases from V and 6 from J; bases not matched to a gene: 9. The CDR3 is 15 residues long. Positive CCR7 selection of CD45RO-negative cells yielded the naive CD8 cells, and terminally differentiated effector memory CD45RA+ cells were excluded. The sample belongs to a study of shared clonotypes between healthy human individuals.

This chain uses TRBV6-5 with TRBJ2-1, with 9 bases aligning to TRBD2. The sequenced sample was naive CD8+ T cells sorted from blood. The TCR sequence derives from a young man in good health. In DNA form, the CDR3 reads TGTGCCAGCAGGGCCCGCGGGGGGGTGCGCAATGAGCAGTTCTTC. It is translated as CASRARGGVRNEQFF.